Each of the 15 T cell receptor beta chains below was sequenced from the same sample in a study of CD8 T cells in ankylosing spondylitis. MiXCR, run by TCRdb on the 5' RACE reads, gives a single entry per CDR3 protein. The sample lists about 220,000 distinct CDR3 sequences, about 10% occurring once. The sequenced material came from blood, either unsorted or a sorted T cell fraction (not recorded which). The receptors originated from a male donor with ankylosing spondylitis or in good health (not recorded which).

This clonotype was seen ten or more times. V usage is TRBV20-1 and J usage is TRBJ2-3, with a possible D match to TRBD1 (6 bases). Deletions cut 7 bases from V and 4 bases from J, with 9 bases between. This CDR3 contains 11 residues. Per germline, CDR1 DFQATT and CDR2 SNEGSKA (reference sequence). The CDR3 region has the DNA TGCAGTGAGGGGGTTGCAGATACGCAGTATTTT. Translated: CSEGVADTQYF.

This clonotype was picked up many times. The chain joins TRBV24-1 to TRBJ1-2, with 7 bases that match TRBD1. Per germline, CDR1 KGHDR and CDR2 SFDVKD. V lost 3 bases and J lost 4; bases outside the gene matches: 10. This CDR3 spans 16 amino acids. CDR3 nucleotide sequence: TGTGCCACCAGTGATGCCTCTCCAGGGGGTAGCTATGGCTACACCTTC. Translation: CATSDASPGGSYGYTF.

There are many counts of this clonotype. This chain joins TRBV20-1 and TRBJ2-2; 10 bases match TRBD2. Germline V gene data show CDR1 as DFQATT and CDR2 as SNEGSKA (reference sequence). The CDR3 is 16 amino acids. The trim removed 3 bases at V and 7 bases at J, leaving 11 bases unmatched. CDR3 residues: CSASVAGGEVGGELFF. DNA for the CDR3: TGCAGTGCTAGCGTAGCGGGGGGCGAAGTGGGCGGGGAGCTGTTTTTT.

The rearrangement uses TRBV12-3 or TRBV12-4 and TRBJ2-5; 8 bases map to TRBD2. The CDR3 totals 14 residues. V lost 7 bases, J lost 4 bases, and 8 bases stayed unmatched. Here the CDR3 reads CASTIGGGVETQYF. For the CDR3, the DNA is TGTGCCAGCACGATCGGGGGGGGCGTAGAGACCCAGTACTTC.

This clonotype came up many times. This rearrangement joins TRBV29-1 to TRBJ2-1, with D perhaps matching TRBD2 (5 bases). CDR1 and CDR2 from the germline V gene are SQVTM and ANQGSEA. V lost 3 bases to trimming and J lost 0 bases, with 6 bases between them. The CDR3 extends over 13 amino acids. CDR3 loop: CSVDRDSYNEQFF. The CDR3 nucleotides read TGCAGCGTTGATCGGGACTCCTACAATGAGCAGTTCTTC.

V gene TRBV12-3 or TRBV12-4 combines with J gene TRBJ2-1; no definite D call. Trimming removed 5 bases at V and 6 bases at J, with 23 bases between. CDR3 length equals 17 residues. This chain's CDR3 is CASSLPFLEAWGNEQFF. CDR3 DNA sequence: TGTGCCAGCAGTCTCCCCTTTCTAGAGGCGTGGGGCAATGAGCAGTTCTTC.

This clonotype turned up a few times. The chain has TRBV11-2 and TRBJ2-3; 10 bases match TRBD2. The CDR3 covers 16 residues. J gave up 6 bases and V 5 bases, and 11 bases lay outside the gene matches. Germline V lookup: CDR1 SGHAT, CDR2 FQNNGV. The CDR3 nucleotides read TGTGCCAGCAGCCTAGCGGGGGCAGGGTCCACGGATACGCAGTATTTT. Amino acid sequence: CASSLAGAGSTDTQYF.

This clonotype was picked up a small number of times. The rearrangement links TRBV6-5 to TRBJ2-7; no reliable D call. Trimming removed 4 bases from V and 2 bases from J, with 15 bases in between. There are 15 residues in the CDR3. Germline V gene lookup returns CDR1 MNHEY and CDR2 SVGAGI. CDR3 loop: CASSLKTPNTYEQYF. The CDR3 region has the DNA TGTGCCAGCAGTTTAAAGACCCCTAACACCTACGAGCAGTACTTC.

This clonotype showed up many times. The gene calls are TRBV11-2 and TRBJ2-7; D tentatively reads TRBD1 or TRBD2 (6 bases each). Trimming cost V 1 base and J 2 bases, with 21 bases left between them. The germline V gene encodes CDR1 SGHAT and CDR2 FQNNGV. The CDR3 sequence is 18 residues long. The CDR3 DNA is TGTGCCAGCAGCTTAGTGGTCTCGGGGGCTAGCGCAACCTACGAGCAGTACTTC. Translating it yields CASSLVVSGASATYEQYF.

This clonotype was picked up many times. The chain is built from TRBV5-1 and TRBJ1-1; TRBD1 might be the D (5 bases). The CDR3 is 14 residues long. V lost 2 bases, J lost 7 bases, and 15 bases lay in between. Germline V gene sequence: CDR1 SGHRS, CDR2 YFSETQ. CDR3 protein: CASSLRSGQGEAFF. CDR3 DNA: TGCGCCAGCAGCTTAAGGTCAGGGCAGGGTGAAGCTTTCTTT.

This clonotype was seen repeatedly, ten times or more. The genes are TRBV27 and TRBJ2-1, with D possibly being TRBD1 (5 bases). The length of the CDR3 is 15 residues. Trimming cost V 6 bases and J 0 bases, with 12 bases left between them. Germline CDR1 is MNHEY and CDR2 is SMNVEV (reference sequence). CDR3 in DNA: TGTGCCAGCAGCTCCCAGGGTTTCTCCTACAATGAGCAGTTCTTC. It is translated as CASSSQGFSYNEQFF.

The table lists this clonotype with many counts. The chain carries TRBV5-6 and TRBJ2-2, with D possibly being TRBD1 or TRBD2 (5 bases each). The V gene's germline CDR1 is SGHDT and CDR2 YYEEEE. This CDR3 comprises 15 residues. With 4 bases removed from V and 0 bases from J, the gap between germline ends came to 10 bases. CDR3 coding DNA: TGTGCCAGCAGCGGGGACCCTGCGAACACCGGGGAGCTGTTTTTT. Protein sequence: CASSGDPANTGELFF.

The chain combines TRBV7-3 with TRBJ2-2; possibly TRBD1 for D (5 bases). Looked up from germline, CDR1 is SGHTA and CDR2 is FQGTGA. The CDR3 totals 16 residues. The germline V and J ends were trimmed by 0 bases and 2 bases, with 10 bases remaining between them. CDR3 nucleotide sequence: TGTGCCAGCAGCTTAACCAGGGCCTTAAACACCGGGGAGCTGTTTTTT. Translation gives CASSLTRALNTGELFF.

The table lists this clonotype with a few counts. This sequence joins TRBV15 and TRBJ2-5; no reliable D call. Germline values: CDR1 LNHNV, CDR2 YYDKDF (reference sequence). The CDR3 totals 15 residues. Trimming removed 0 bases from V and 5 bases from J, with 13 bases in between. The CDR3 nucleotides are TGTGCCACCAGCAGAGATGTGGATAGCCCCGAGACCCAGTACTTC. Residues: CATSRDVDSPETQYF.

There are many counts of this clonotype. The J gene is TRBJ1-5, the V gene TRBV5-1; no clear D gene. V was pared by 0 bases and J by 6 bases, with 7 bases between. This CDR3 spans 13 amino acids. CDR1 and CDR2 (germline): SGHRS, YFSETQ. The CDR3 loop reads CASSLDGTQPQHF. In nucleotides, the CDR3 is TGCGCCAGCAGCTTGGATGGAACTCAGCCCCAGCATTTT. Variable domain in full (rest from reference TRBV5-1 and TRBJ1-5): KAGVTQTPRYLIKTRGQQVTLSCSPISGHRSVSWYQQTPGQGLQFLFEYFSETQRNKGNFPGRFSGRQFSNSRSEMNVSTLELGDSALYLCASSLDGTQPQHFGDGTRLSIL.